Included here is one T cell receptor beta chain sequence, with context. The antigen this receptor binds is unknown. Base qualities are not at hand, and no much larger clone is one base apart. The data were taken from a study of CD8 T cells in Susac syndrome (dated by TCRdb to between 2019 and 2020). Regarding the study in general: Repertoire sequencing was used to test whether CD8+ T cell activation and differentiation in Susac syndrome was antigen driven. The investigation overall reported the following: The TCR sequencing and HLA analysis was acknowledged to have included a relatively small number of individuals.

RNA was extracted using the RNeasy kit, and roughly 0.45 to 1 microgram was reverse transcribed with random hexamers. The immunoSEQ multiplex PCR assay, covering 54 Vbeta and 13 Jbeta segments, was used to amplify TCR beta CDR3 regions. PCR amplification bias was corrected using a synthetic template baseline for primer optimization and computational correction. The paper's processing steps were these. Reads were annotated to V, D and J genes per IMGT and analyzed with immunoSEQ Analyzer, keeping only productive sequences. Clonality was calculated as one minus the Shannon entropy normalized by log2 of the number of productive unique sequences. For each patient and control, public and private clones were evaluated among the 100 most prevalent clones. Clones were defined as Susac-specific if absent from the healthy and MS cohorts, from around 1,000 published viral clones and from other ImmuneACCESS disease sequences. TCRdb applied fastp at Q25 and MiXCR to the public reads, then kept only in-frame beta chains. CDR3 protein sequences are deduplicated, and each keeps its most common genes and DNA. What appears here as the V and J calls and clone size reflects TCRdb's work, not the paper's. This sample is represented by roughly 170,000 distinct CDR3 sequences; approximately 93% of them were singletons. The ten largest make up roughly 0.097% of the sample.

Its CDR3 holds 15 amino acids, cysteine through phenylalanine. Only the CDR3 DNA is retained, 45 bases long and in frame from the first base. V is pruned by 0 bases and J by 5 bases, leaving 3 bases of the junction without a gene match. CDR1 and CDR2 were assigned from the germline V gene as LGHNA and YNFKEQ. Peripheral blood CD8+ and CD4+ T cells from healthy donors, Susac syndrome patients and multiple sclerosis patients were profiled using high-throughput TCR beta sequencing. The multiple sclerosis controls were treatment-naive patients whose relapsing-remitting disease, either stable or active, fulfilled the revised McDonald criteria. Bulk CD8+ and CD4+ T cells were purified magnetically by negative isolation, whereas CD8+ TEMRA cells were enriched by FACS. Blood was drawn into EDTA tubes, processed within 24 hours, and PBMCs were isolated by density gradient centrifugation. PBMCs intended for TCR sequencing were frozen in liquid nitrogen and were later thawed in a 37 degrees C water bath. The sorted or isolated CD4+, CD8+ and CD8+ TEMRA cells had a purity of 90% or higher.

The specimen sequenced was CD4+ T cells from PBMCs. In this chain, TRBV4-2 is recombined with TRBJ2-3, with 9 middle bases fitting TRBD2. This TCR derives from a human donor with multiple sclerosis. In nucleotide form, the sequence is TGTGCCAGCAGCCAAGAAGCGGGGGGAGGAGATACGCAGTATTTT. It specifies CASSQEAGGGDTQYF.